This record concerns one TCR beta chain sequence. The target antigen is unknown. This specimen belongs to a study of cytomegalovirus exposure and HLA in healthy donors. Overall study findings and caveats: High specificity and sensitivity for cytomegalovirus status were reported for the classifier. Several of the most significant clusters were apparently associated with common viral pathogens in a later analysis. A later analysis reportedly found fewer N-insertions in an Asian-associated ancestry cluster than the roughly 670-donor mean. For TCR beta chains, V- and J-gene trimming was later linked to a missense DCLRE1C variant.

PCR primers comprised 60 Vbeta and 13 Jbeta primers. Assay used: immunoSEQ multiplex PCR; TCRdb lists only in-frame clones, some missing. The repertoire holds around 120,000 clones, with approximately 85% as singletons. Germline V gene sequence: CDR1 SEHNR, CDR2 FQNEAQ (reference sequence). The V and J ends lost 0 bases and 2 bases respectively, with 8 bases between them. The CDR3 is 15 amino acids. This clonotype was obtained from a boy younger than 18 in good health and CMV-seronegative. The V call is TRBV7-9, the J call TRBJ2-1, with D possibly matching TRBD1 (5 bases). Sequenced material: PBMCs. The CDR3 bases are TGTGCCAGCAGCTTAGCGCCCAGGGCCTACAATGAGCAGTTCTTC. It specifies CASSLAPRAYNEQFF.